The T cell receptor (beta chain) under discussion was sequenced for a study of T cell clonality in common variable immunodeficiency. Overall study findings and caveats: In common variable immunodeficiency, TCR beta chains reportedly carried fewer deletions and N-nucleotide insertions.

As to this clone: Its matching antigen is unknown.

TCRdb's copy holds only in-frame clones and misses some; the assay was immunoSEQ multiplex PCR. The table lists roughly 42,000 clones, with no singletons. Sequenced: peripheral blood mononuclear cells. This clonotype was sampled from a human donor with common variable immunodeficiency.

This CDR3 reads CASSSMNTEAFF. The part of the CDR3 DNA that was read is TGTGCCAGCAGCTCAATGAACACTGAA. This sequence joins TRBV11-3 and TRBJ1-1; D is undetermined. With the read ending 3 residues before the CDR3 end, the germline J gene is used to fill in that end. This CDR3 is built from 12 residues. V lost 4 bases and J 0 bases, leaving 3 bases between the germline ends. Per the germline V gene, CDR1 is SGHNT and CDR2 is YENEEA.